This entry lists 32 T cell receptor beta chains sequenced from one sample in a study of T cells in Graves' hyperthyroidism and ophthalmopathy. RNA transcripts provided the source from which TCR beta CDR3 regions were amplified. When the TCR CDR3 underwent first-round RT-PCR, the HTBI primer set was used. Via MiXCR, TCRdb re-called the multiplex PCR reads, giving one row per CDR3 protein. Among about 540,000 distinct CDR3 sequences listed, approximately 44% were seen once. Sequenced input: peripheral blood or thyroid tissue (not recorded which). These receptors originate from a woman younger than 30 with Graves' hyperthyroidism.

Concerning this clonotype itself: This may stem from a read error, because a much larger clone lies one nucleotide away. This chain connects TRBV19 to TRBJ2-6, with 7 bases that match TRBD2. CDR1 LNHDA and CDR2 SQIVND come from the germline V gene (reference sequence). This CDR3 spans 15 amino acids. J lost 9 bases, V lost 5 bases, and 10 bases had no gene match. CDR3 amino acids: CASSFRGREGNVLTF. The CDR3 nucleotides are TGTGCCAGTAGTTTCCGGGGCAGGGAGGGCAACGTCCTGACTTTC.

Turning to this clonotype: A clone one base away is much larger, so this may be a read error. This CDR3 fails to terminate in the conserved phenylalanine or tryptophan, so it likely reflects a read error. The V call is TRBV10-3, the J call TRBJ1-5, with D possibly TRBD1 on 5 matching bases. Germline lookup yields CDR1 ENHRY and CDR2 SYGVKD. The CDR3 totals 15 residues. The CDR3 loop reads CASSYGGTPNRPQHL. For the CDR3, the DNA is TGTGCCAGCAGTTACGGCGGGACTCCAAACCGGCCCCAGCATCTT.

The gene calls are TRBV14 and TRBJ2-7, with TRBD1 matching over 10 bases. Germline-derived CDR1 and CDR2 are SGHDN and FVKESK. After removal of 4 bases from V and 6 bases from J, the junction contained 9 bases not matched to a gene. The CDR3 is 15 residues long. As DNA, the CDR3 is TGTGCCAGCAGCCTTGGGGGACAGGGGAGCTCCGAGCAGTACTTC. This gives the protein CASSLGGQGSSEQYF.

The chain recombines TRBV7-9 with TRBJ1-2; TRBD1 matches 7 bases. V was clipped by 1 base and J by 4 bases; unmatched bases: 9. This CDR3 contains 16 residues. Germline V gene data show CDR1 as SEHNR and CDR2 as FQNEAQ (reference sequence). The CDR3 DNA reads TGTGCCAGCAGCTTAGACCCGGACAGGCCCCTCTATGGCTACACCTTC. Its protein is CASSLDPDRPLYGYTF.

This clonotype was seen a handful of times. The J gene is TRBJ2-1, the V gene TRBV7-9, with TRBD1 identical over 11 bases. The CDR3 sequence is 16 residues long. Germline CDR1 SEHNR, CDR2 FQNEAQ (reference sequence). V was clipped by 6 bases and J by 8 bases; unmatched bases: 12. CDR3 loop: CASRKGGQGEDDEQFF. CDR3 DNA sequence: TGTGCCAGCAGAAAGGGGGGACAGGGGGAGGATGATGAGCAGTTCTTC.

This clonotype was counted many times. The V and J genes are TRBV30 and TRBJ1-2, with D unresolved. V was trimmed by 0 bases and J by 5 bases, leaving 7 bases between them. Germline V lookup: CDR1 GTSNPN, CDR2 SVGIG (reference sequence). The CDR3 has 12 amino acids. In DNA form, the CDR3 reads TGTGCCTGGAGTGTAATGGGGTATGGCTACACCTTC. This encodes CAWSVMGYGYTF. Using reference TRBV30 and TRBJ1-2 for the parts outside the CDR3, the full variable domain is SQTIHQWPATLVQPVGSPLSLECTVEGTSNPNLYWYRQAAGRGLQLLFYSVGIGQISSEVPQNLSASRPQDRQFILSSKKLLLSDSGFYLCAWSVMGYGYTFGSGTRLTVV.

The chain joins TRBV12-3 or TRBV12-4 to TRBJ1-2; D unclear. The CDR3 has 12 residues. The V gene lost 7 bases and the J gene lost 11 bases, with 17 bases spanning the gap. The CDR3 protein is CASIKAAGGYTF. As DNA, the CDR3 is TGTGCCAGCATCAAAGCAGCGGGAGGGTACACCTTC.

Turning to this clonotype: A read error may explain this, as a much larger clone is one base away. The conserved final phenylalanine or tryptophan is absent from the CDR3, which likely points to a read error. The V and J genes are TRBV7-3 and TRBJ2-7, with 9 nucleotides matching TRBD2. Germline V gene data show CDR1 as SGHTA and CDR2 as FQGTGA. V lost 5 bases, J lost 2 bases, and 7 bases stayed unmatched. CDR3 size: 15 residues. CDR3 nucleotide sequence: TGTGCCAGCAGCCAAGAGCGGGAGGACCCCTACGAGCAGTACCTC. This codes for CASSQEREDPYEQYL.

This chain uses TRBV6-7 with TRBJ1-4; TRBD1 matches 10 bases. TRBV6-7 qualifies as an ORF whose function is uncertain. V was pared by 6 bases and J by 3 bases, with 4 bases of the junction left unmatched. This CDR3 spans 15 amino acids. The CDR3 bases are TGTGCCAGCAGCGACGGGACAGGGGCTAATGAAAAACTGTTTTTT. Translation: CASSDGTGANEKLFF.

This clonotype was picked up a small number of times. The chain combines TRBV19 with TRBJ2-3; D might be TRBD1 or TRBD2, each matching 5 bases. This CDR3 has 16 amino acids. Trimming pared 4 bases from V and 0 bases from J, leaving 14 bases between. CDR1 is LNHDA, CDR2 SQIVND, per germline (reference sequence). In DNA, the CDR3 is TGTGCCAGTAGTAAGGGACGGCAAACTAGCACAGATACGCAGTATTTT. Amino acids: CASSKGRQTSTDTQYF.

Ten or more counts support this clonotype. CDR3 in amino acids: CASSYGRGAEQYF. CDR3 DNA: TGTGCCAGCAGTTACGGTAGGGGCGCTGAGCAGTACTTC. The chain joins TRBV6-5 to TRBJ2-7, with D perhaps TRBD1 (5 bases). Trimming took 2 bases from V and 7 from J, leaving 12 bases between them. This CDR3 has 13 residues. The germline gives CDR1 MNHEY, CDR2 SVGAGI.

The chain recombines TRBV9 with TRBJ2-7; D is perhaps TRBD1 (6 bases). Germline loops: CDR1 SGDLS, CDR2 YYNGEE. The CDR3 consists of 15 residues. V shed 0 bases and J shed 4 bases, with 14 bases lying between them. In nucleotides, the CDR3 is TGTGCCAGCAGCGTAGCTACAGGGAGCTCTTACGAGCAGTACTTC. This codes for CASSVATGSSYEQYF.

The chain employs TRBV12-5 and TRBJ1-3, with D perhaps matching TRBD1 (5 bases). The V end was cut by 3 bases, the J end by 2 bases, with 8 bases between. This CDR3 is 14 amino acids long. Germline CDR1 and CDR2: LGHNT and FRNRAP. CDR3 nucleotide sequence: TGTGCTAGTGGTTTCGGGGGGGCTGGAAACACCATATATTTT. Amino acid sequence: CASGFGGAGNTIYF.

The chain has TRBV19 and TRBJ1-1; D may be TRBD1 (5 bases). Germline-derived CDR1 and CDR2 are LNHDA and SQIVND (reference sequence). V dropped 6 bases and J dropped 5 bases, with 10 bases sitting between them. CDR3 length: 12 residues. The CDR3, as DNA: TGTGCCAGTAGATTCCAGGGAACTGAAGCTTTCTTT. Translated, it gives CASRFQGTEAFF. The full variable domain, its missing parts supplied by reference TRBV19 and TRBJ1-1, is DGGITQSPKYLFRKEGQNVTLSCEQNLNHDAMYWYRQDPGQGLRLIYYSQIVNDFQKGDIAEGYSVSREKKESFPLTVTSAQKNPTAFYLCASRFQGTEAFFGQGTRLTVV.

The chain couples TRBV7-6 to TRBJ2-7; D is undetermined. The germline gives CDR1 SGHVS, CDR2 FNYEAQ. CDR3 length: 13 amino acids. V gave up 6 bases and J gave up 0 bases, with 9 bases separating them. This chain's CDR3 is CASSWADSYEQYF. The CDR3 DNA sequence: TGTGCCAGCAGTTGGGCAGACTCCTACGAGCAGTACTTC. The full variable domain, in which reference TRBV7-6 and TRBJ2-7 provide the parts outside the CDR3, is GAGVSQSPRYKVTKRGQDVALRCDPISGHVSLYWYRQALGQGPEFLTYFNYEAQQDKSGLPNDRFSAERPEGSISTLTIQRTEQRDSAMYRCASSWADSYEQYFGPGTRLTVT.

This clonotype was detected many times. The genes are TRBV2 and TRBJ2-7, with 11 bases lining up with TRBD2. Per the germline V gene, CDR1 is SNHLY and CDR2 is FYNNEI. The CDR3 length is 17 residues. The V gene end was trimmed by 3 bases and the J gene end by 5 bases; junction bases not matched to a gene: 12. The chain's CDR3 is CASSDRLAGKLGDEQYF. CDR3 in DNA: TGTGCCAGCAGTGACCGACTAGCGGGAAAGTTGGGCGACGAGCAGTACTTC.

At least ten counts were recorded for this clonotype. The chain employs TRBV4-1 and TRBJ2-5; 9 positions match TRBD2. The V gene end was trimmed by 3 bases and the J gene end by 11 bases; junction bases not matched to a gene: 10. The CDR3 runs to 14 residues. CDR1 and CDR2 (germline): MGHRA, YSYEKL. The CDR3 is CASSQSGTSWSQYF. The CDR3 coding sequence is TGCGCCAGCAGCCAGAGCGGGACTAGCTGGTCTCAGTACTTC.

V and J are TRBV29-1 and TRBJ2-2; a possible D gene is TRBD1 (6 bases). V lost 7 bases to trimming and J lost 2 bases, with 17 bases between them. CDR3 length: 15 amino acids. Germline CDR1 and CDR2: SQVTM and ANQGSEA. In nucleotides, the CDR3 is TGCAGCGGCTACACCGGACAGAACAACACCGGGGAGCTGTTTTTT. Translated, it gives CSGYTGQNNTGELFF.

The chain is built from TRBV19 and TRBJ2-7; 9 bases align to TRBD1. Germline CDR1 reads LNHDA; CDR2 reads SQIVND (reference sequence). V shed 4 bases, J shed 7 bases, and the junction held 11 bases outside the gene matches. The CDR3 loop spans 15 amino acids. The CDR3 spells CASSTPGTGFREQYF. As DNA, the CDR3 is TGTGCCAGTAGTACGCCCGGGACAGGGTTCAGGGAGCAGTACTTC. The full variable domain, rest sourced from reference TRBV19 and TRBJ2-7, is DGGITQSPKYLFRKEGQNVTLSCEQNLNHDAMYWYRQDPGQGLRLIYYSQIVNDFQKGDIAEGYSVSREKKESFPLTVTSAQKNPTAFYLCASSTPGTGFREQYFGPGTRLTVT.

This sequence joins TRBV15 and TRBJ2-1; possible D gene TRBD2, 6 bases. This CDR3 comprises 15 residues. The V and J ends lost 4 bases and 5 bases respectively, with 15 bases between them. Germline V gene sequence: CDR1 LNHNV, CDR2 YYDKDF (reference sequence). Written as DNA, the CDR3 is TGTGCCACCAGCAAAAAAGGAGGGTACGACAATGAGCAGTTCTTC. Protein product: CATSKKGGYDNEQFF.

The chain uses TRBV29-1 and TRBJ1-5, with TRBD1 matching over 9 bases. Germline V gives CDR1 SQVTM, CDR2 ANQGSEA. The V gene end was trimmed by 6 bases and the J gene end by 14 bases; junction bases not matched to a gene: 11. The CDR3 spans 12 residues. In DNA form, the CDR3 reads TGCAGCGTAGAGCCGGGACAGGGCTACGAGCATTTT. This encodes CSVEPGQGYEHF.

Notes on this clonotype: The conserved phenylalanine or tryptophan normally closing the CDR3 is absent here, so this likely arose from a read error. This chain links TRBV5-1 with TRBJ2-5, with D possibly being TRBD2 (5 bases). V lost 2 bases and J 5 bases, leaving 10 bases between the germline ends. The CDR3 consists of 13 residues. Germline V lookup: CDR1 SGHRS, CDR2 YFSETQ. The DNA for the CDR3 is TGCGCCAGCAGCTTAGCCGGGGATGAGACCCAGTACCTC. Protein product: CASSLAGDETQYL.

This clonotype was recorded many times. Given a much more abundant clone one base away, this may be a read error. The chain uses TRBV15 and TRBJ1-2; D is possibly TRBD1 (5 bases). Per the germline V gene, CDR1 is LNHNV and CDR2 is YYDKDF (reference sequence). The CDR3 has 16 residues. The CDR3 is CATSRDRRDGNYDYTF. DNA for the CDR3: TGTGCCACCAGCAGAGATAGGCGGGACGGGAACTATGACTACACCTTC.

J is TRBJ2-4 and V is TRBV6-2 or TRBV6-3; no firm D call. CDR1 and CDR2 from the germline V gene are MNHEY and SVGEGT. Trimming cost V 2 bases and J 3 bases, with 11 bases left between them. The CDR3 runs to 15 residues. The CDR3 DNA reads TGTGCCAGCAGTTACCCACAAGGGAACAAAAACATTCAGTACTTC. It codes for CASSYPQGNKNIQYF.

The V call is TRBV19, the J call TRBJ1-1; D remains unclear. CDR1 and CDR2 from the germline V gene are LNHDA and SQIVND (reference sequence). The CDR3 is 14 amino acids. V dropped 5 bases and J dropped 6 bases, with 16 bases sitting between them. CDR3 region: CASSPNVGAPEAFF. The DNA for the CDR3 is TGTGCCAGTAGTCCTAACGTGGGAGCGCCTGAAGCTTTCTTT.

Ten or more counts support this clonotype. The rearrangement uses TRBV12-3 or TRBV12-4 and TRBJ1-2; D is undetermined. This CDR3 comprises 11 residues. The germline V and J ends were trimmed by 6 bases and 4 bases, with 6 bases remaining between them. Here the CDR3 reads CASSRRYGYTF. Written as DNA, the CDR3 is TGTGCCAGCAGCAGACGCTATGGCTACACCTTC.

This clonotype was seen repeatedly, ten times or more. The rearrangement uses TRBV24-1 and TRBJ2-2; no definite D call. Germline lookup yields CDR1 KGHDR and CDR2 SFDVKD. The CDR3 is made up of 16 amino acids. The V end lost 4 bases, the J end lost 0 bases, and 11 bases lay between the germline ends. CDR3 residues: CATSDPWQPNTGELFF. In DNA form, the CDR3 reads TGTGCCACCAGTGACCCCTGGCAGCCGAACACCGGGGAGCTGTTTTTT.

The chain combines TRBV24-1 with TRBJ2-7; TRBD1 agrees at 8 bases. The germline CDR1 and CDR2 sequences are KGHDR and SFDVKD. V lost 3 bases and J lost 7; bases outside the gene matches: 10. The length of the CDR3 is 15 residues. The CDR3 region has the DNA TGTGCCACCAGTGATCCTGGACAGGGCGCCGATGAGCAGTACTTC. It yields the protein CATSDPGQGADEQYF.

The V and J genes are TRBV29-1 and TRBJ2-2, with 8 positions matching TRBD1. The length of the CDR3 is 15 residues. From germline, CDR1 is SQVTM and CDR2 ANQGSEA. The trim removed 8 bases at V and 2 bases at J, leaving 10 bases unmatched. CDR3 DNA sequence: TGCAGCTTAGACCCGGACAGGGCAAACACCGGGGAGCTGTTTTTT. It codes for CSLDPDRANTGELFF.

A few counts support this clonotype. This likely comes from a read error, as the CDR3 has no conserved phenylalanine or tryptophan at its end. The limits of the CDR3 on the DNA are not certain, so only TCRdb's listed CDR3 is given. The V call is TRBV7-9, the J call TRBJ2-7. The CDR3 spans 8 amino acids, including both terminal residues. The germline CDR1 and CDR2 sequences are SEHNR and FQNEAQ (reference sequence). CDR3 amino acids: CASSQTYS.

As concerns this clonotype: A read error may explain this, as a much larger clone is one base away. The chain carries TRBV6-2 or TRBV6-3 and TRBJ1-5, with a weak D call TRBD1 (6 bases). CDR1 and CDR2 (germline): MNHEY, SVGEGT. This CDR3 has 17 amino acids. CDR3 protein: CASSYSRQAYSDQPQHF. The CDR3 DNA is TGTGCCAGCAGTTACTCGAGACAGGCTTATAGCGATCAGCCCCAGCATTTT.

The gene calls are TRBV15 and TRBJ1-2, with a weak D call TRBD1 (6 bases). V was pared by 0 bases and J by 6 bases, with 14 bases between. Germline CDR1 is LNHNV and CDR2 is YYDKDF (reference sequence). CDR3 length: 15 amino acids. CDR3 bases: TGTGCCACCAGCAGAGACCCAAGGCAGGGGAATGGCTACACCTTC. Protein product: CATSRDPRQGNGYTF.